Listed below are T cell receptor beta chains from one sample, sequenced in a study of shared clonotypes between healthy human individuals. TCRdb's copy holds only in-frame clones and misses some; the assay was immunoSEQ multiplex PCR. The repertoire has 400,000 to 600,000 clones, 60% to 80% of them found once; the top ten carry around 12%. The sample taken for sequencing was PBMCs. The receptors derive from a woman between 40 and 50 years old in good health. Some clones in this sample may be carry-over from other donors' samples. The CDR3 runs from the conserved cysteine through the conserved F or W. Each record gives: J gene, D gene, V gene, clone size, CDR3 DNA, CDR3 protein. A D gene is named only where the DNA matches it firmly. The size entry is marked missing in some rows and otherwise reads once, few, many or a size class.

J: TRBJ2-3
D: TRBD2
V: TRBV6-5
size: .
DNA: TGTGCCAGCAGTGCCAGCGGGAGGCCAGATACGCAGTATTTT
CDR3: CASSASGRPDTQYF

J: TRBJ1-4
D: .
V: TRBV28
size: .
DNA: TGTGCCAGCAAATACGCGGACAGACCTAATGAAAAACTGTTTTTT
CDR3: CASKYADRPNEKLFF

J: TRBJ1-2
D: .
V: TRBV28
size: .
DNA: TGTGCCAGCAGTCAAGACTATGGCTACACCTTC
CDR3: CASSQDYGYTF

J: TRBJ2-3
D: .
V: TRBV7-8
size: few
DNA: TGTGCCAGCAGCTCCGGCTGGGCACAGGGAAGGACTACGCAGTATTTT
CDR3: CASSSGWAQGRTTQYF

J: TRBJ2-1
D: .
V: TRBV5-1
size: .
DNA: TGCGCCAGCAGTATGCCGTCGGACAGCTCCTACAATGAGCAGTTCTTC
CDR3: CASSMPSDSSYNEQFF

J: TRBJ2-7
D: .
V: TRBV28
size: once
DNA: TGTGCCAGCAGTTTATCCAGGGCCGGCTACGAGCAGTACTTC
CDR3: CASSLSRAGYEQYF

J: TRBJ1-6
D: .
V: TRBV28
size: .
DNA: TGTGCCTGCTTCCGGGACCCCAATTCACCCCTCCACTTT
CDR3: CACFRDPNSPLHF

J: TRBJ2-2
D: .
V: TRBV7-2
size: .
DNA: TGTGCCAGCAGCTTACTTGGGCTTCCCATAACCGCGAACACCGGGGAGCTGTTTTTT
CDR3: CASSLLGLPITANTGELFF

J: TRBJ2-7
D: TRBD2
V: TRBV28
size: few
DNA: TGTGCCAGCAGTCCGGTCGGGAGGGCCGGCTCCTACGAGCAGTACTTC
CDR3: CASSPVGRAGSYEQYF

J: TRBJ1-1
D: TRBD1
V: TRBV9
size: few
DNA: TGTGCCAGCACCCTGACAGGGGCGAACACTGAAGCTTTCTTT
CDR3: CASTLTGANTEAFF

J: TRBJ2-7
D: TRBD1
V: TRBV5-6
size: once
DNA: TGTGCCAGCAGCACCGGGACAGGACTATACGAGCAGTACTTC
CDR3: CASSTGTGLYEQYF

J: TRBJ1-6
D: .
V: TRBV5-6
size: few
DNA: TGTGCCAGCAGCTTATGGGGGGTTGCATCACCCCTCCACTTT
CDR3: CASSLWGVASPLHF

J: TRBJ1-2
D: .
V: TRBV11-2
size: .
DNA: TGTGCCAGCAGTCGAACCGGGACCCCCGGCGGCGGCTACACCTTC
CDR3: CASSRTGTPGGGYTF

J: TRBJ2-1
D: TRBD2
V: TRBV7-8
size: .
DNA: TGTGCCAGCAGCTTAGGGCTAGCGGGAGACCCCTACAATGAGCAGTTCTTC
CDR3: CASSLGLAGDPYNEQFF

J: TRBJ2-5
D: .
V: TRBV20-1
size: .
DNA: TGCAGTGCTAGAAGCGAGACCCAGTACTTC
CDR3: CSARSETQYF

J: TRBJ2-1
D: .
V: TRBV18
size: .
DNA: TGTGCCAGCTCTATTGTTGGAGCCAACAATGAGCAGTTCTTC
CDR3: CASSIVGANNEQFF

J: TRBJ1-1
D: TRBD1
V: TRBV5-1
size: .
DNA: TGCGCCAGCAGCTCGGGGACAGGGGCTCCGGAAGCTTTCTTT
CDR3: CASSSGTGAPEAFF

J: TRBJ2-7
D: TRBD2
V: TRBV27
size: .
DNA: TGTGCCAGCAGTGGGACTAGGGTCTCCTACGAGCAGTACTTC
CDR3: CASSGTRVSYEQYF

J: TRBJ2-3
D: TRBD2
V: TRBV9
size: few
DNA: TGTGCCAGCAGCCCTCGACTAGCGGGGGGCGACGCGGCGCAGTATTTT
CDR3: CASSPRLAGGDAAQYF

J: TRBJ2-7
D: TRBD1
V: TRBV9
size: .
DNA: TGTGCCAGCAGCTTCCGGCAGGGGACAGGGGACGAGCAGTACTTC
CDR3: CASSFRQGTGDEQYF

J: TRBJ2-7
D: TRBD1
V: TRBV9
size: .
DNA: TGTGCCAGCAGCGCCGTTGACAGGGTTAACGAGCAGTACTTC
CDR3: CASSAVDRVNEQYF

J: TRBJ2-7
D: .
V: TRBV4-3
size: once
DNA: TGCGCCAGCAGCCAAGCCCTCCAAAGCGCCTACGAGCAGTACTTC
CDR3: CASSQALQSAYEQYF

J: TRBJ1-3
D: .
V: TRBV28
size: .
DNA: TGTGCCAGCAGTTTACTTCGGTCCGGTCCGCAGCTCTCCCCGCCTGGAAACACCATATATTTT
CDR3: CASSLLRSGPQLSPPGNTIYF

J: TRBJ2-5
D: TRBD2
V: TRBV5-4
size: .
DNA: TGTGCCAGCAGCTTGCTGGGACTAGCACAAGAGACCCAGTACTTC
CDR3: CASSLLGLAQETQYF

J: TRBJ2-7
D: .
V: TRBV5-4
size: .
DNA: TGTGCCAGCAGCCAAGAAGGAGATGTATCCTACGAGCAGTACTTC
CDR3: CASSQEGDVSYEQYF